This entry features one T cell receptor (beta chain) sequence. The data were obtained in a study of T cell responses to AZD1222 COVID-19 vaccine. Sequenced by immunoSEQ multiplex PCR; TCRdb stores in-frame clones only, minus some. Of 150,000 or so clones in the sample, 90% were seen once. The junction had 5 bases not matched to a gene; V was cut back by 5 bases and J by 1 base. This CDR3 is 15 amino acids long. CDR1 and CDR2 (germline): SGHAT, FQNNGV. The receptor comes from an adult in good health. Sequencing was performed on peripheral blood, taken on day 0 of AZD1222 vaccination. The chain joins TRBV11-2 to TRBJ1-1; 9 bases fit TRBD1. Here the CDR3 DNA reads TGTGCCAGCAGCCAAGCGGACAGGGGGAACACTGAAGCTTTCTTT. Residues: CASSQADRGNTEAFF.